This T cell receptor beta chain was sequenced for a study of post-analysis software for immune sequencing data. Study context: In terms of disease course, relapsing-remitting, secondary progressive and progressive-relapsing multiple sclerosis were included.

Germline V gene lookup returns CDR1 DFQATT and CDR2 SNEGSKA (reference sequence). Between the trimmed V and J ends, which lost 0 bases and 0 bases, there was a span of 13 bases. There are 16 residues in the CDR3. This clonotype was recorded many times. Its antigen is still unknown. Carried by the TCR beta cDNA libraries were unique molecular identifiers. TCRdb itself ran the PCR reads through MiXCR, one entry per CDR3 protein. This repertoire shows roughly 200,000 distinct CDR3 sequences, around 29% found once; its top ten account for around 3.2%. General study findings and limits: The study found significantly lower normalized Chao1 diversity in multiple sclerosis patients than in controls. In patients, 4 to 6 TRBV segments were more frequent than in controls, with TRBV5-6, TRBV5-1 and TRBV20-1 among them.

Material: blood. The receptor was derived from a girl younger than 18 with multiple sclerosis. This sequence joins TRBV20-1 and TRBJ2-3, with D perhaps TRBD2 (5 bases). The CDR3 here is CSARDFQRTSTDTQYF. CDR3 bases: TGCAGTGCTAGAGATTTCCAGCGGACTAGCACAGATACGCAGTATTTT.